One sample yielded the 28 T cell receptor beta chains listed below, sequenced in a study of blood T cell repertoires in COVID-19. Using immunoSEQ multiplex PCR, the repertoire was profiled, and TCRdb retains in-frame clones only, with some absent. The table has 390,000 or so clones, around 90% seen once; the top ten hold 6.5%. Specimen: peripheral blood. All receptors come from a man aged 18 to 35 with active or convalescent COVID-19.

The chain uses TRBV19 and TRBJ2-3, with TRBD2 matching 11 bases. Trimming at V came to 3 bases and at J to 4 bases, leaving 6 bases not matched to a gene. The V gene's germline CDR1 is LNHDA and CDR2 SQIVND (reference sequence). The CDR3 runs 16 residues. This CDR3 is CASSIQSSGGPDTQYF. The CDR3 bases are TGTGCCAGTAGTATCCAATCTAGCGGGGGGCCAGATACGCAGTATTTT. Full variable domain (missing parts from reference TRBV19 and TRBJ2-3): DGGITQSPKYLFRKEGQNVTLSCEQNLNHDAMYWYRQDPGQGLRLIYYSQIVNDFQKGDIAEGYSVSREKKESFPLTVTSAQKNPTAFYLCASSIQSSGGPDTQYFGPGTRLTVL.

The chain combines TRBV12-3 or TRBV12-4 with TRBJ1-1, with D tentatively TRBD1 (5 bases). The CDR3 covers 11 residues. V gave up 8 bases and J gave up 11 bases, with 15 bases separating them. This CDR3 is CASSFQGAAFF. The CDR3 nucleotides are TGTGCCAGCTCTTTTCAGGGTGCGGCTTTCTTT.

The chain combines TRBV29-1 with TRBJ2-5; 7 bases match TRBD2. This CDR3 spans 13 amino acids. Germline-derived CDR1 and CDR2 are SQVTM and ANQGSEA. The V segment lost 2 bases and the J segment 7 bases; nucleotides outside the gene matches: 7. The CDR3 sequence is CSVERLADATQYF. The CDR3 bases are TGCAGCGTTGAAAGACTAGCTGATGCGACCCAGTACTTC.

This clone has just a few counts. Other DNA sequences from this sample encode an identical CDR3 as well. CDR3 nucleotide sequence: TGTGCCAGTAGTATAGGGGGCAACACCGGGGAGCTGTTTTTT. It is translated as CASSIGGNTGELFF. The V and J genes are TRBV19 and TRBJ2-2; D is perhaps TRBD1 (5 bases). Germline CDR1 and CDR2: LNHDA and SQIVND (reference sequence). The CDR3 spans 14 residues. The V end was cut by 1 base, the J end by 2 bases, with 5 bases between.

This chain links TRBV4-3 with TRBJ1-1; a weak D match, TRBD1 (6 bases). Trimming took off 0 bases at V and 4 bases at J, with 9 bases between the two ends. The CDR3 consists of 14 residues. In germline, CDR1 is LGHNA, CDR2 YSLEER. CDR3 loop: CASSQDGGPTEAFF. DNA for the CDR3: TGCGCCAGCAGCCAAGACGGGGGGCCCACTGAAGCTTTCTTT.

This clone was picked up one time. V and J are TRBV5-1 and TRBJ2-7, with D possibly being TRBD1 (6 bases). The CDR3 sequence is 14 residues long. CDR1 and CDR2 (germline): SGHRS, YFSETQ. V was trimmed by 3 bases and J by 1 base, leaving 11 bases between them. The CDR3 protein is CASSWGDRSYEQYF. DNA for the CDR3: TGCGCCAGCAGCTGGGGAGACAGGTCCTACGAGCAGTACTTC.

For the CDR3, the DNA is TGTGCCAGCAGCACCCAGGGTCCGGGGGGAAGGTCCGAAAAACTGTTTTTT. Translation gives CASSTQGPGGRSEKLFF. This chain joins TRBV7-9 and TRBJ1-4, with a tentative D call TRBD1 (5 bases). CDR3 size: 17 residues. Germline loops: CDR1 SEHNR, CDR2 FQNEAQ (reference sequence). V was pared by 5 bases and J by 8 bases, with 24 bases between.

This chain links TRBV19 with TRBJ2-1, with 9 bases fitting TRBD2. The J segment lost 8 bases and the V segment lost 0 bases, leaving 5 bases of the junction unmatched. The germline V gene encodes CDR1 LNHDA and CDR2 SQIVND (reference sequence). The CDR3 extends over 15 amino acids. The CDR3: CASSIEGGRAYEQFF. The CDR3 coding sequence is TGTGCCAGTAGTATAGAGGGCGGGAGGGCCTATGAGCAGTTCTTC.

The chain combines TRBV6-6 with TRBJ1-2; D is unclear. CDR1 is MNHNY and CDR2 is SVGAGI in the germline V gene (reference sequence). This CDR3 has 13 residues. The germline V and J ends were trimmed by 5 bases and 1 base, with 8 bases remaining between them. In nucleotides, the CDR3 is TGTGCCAGCAGTGTACAGAGTAACTATGGCTACACCTTC. Translated: CASSVQSNYGYTF.

This clone was counted a few times. This chain links TRBV7-2 with TRBJ2-2, with 8 bases identical to TRBD1. The CDR3 extends over 15 amino acids. V lost 5 bases and J lost 4; bases outside the gene matches: 6. CDR1 SGHTA and CDR2 FQGNSA come from the germline V gene. The CDR3 DNA follows: TGTGCCAGCAGCCCCCAGGGGGCGGGCACCGGGGAGCTGTTTTTT. This translates into CASSPQGAGTGELFF.

As DNA, the CDR3 is TGTGCCAGCACCATCGGGGTCTATGGCTACACCTTC. As protein: CASTIGVYGYTF. The gene calls are TRBV12-3 or TRBV12-4 and TRBJ1-2; D not certain. The CDR3 length is 12 residues. Trimming took 7 bases from V and 4 from J, leaving 10 bases between them.

This chain joins TRBV7-2 and TRBJ2-5; 12 bases agree with TRBD2. Trimming at V came to 5 bases and at J to 9 bases, leaving 4 bases not matched to a gene. The V gene's germline CDR1 is SGHTA and CDR2 FQGNSA. This CDR3 contains 13 residues. CDR3 protein: CASSRTSGNPQYF. The DNA of the CDR3 is TGTGCCAGCAGCCGGACTAGCGGGAATCCCCAGTACTTC.

Only one count was recorded for this clone. V and J are TRBV6-2 or TRBV6-3 and TRBJ1-5, with TRBD1 matching 11 bases. The CDR3 consists of 17 residues. Germline assignment: CDR1 MNHEY and CDR2 SVGEGT. V lost 6 bases and J lost 0; bases outside the gene matches: 7. CDR3 DNA sequence: TGTGCCAGCAGCAGTGGGACAGGGGGGTATAGCAATCAGCCCCAGCATTTT. This translates into CASSSGTGGYSNQPQHF.

V usage is TRBV6-2 or TRBV6-3 and J usage is TRBJ2-7; D may be TRBD2 (6 bases). The V gene lost 6 bases and the J gene lost 2 bases, with 14 bases spanning the gap. The V gene's germline CDR1 is MNHEY and CDR2 SVGEGT. The CDR3 runs to 14 residues. Here the CDR3 DNA reads TGTGCCAGCAGCAACTCGGGACTGCCCTACGAGCAGTACTTC. As protein: CASSNSGLPYEQYF.

This sequence joins TRBV4-3 and TRBJ2-1; TRBD2 matches at 8 bases. The CDR3 is 17 amino acids. V trimming: 1 base; J trimming: 4 bases; junction bases outside the gene matches: 9. Germline assignment: CDR1 LGHNA and CDR2 YSLEER. The DNA of the CDR3 is TGCGCCAGCAGCCAAGCGTACGGGGGGGCAAAATACAATGAGCAGTTCTTC. It translates to CASSQAYGGAKYNEQFF.

CDR3 sequence: CASSADGTEETQYF. CDR3 DNA: TGTGCCAGCAGCGCAGACGGGACAGAAGAGACCCAGTACTTC. This sequence joins TRBV7-9 and TRBJ2-5; 7 bases are shared with TRBD1. In germline, CDR1 is SEHNR, CDR2 FQNEAQ (reference sequence). The J segment lost 3 bases and the V segment lost 5 bases, leaving 6 bases of the junction unmatched. CDR3 length equals 14 residues. Full variable domain (outside the CDR3, taken from reference TRBV7-9 and TRBJ2-5): DTGVSQNPRHKITKRGQNVTFRCDPISEHNRLYWYRQTLGQGPEFLTYFQNEAQLEKSRLLSDRFSAERPKGSFSTLEIQRTEQGDSAMYLCASSADGTEETQYFGPGTRLLVL.

This clone showed up just once. This sequence joins TRBV27 and TRBJ2-7; TRBD2 matches 8 bases. Germline V gene lookup returns CDR1 MNHEY and CDR2 SMNVEV (reference sequence). V shed 8 bases, J shed 0 bases, and the junction held 9 bases outside the gene matches. The CDR3 contains 15 residues. CDR3 sequence reads: CASYPTSDSSYEQYF. CDR3 nucleotide sequence: TGTGCCAGCTATCCGACTAGCGATAGCTCCTACGAGCAGTACTTC.

V is TRBV18 and J is TRBJ1-6, with D possibly being TRBD1 (6 bases). This CDR3 spans 17 amino acids. The V gene's germline CDR1 is KGHSH and CDR2 LQKENI. The germline V and J ends were trimmed by 6 bases and 0 bases, with 15 bases remaining between them. The CDR3 loop reads CASSEDSLVSYNSPLHF. The CDR3 bases are TGTGCCAGCTCCGAGGACAGTTTGGTCTCCTATAATTCACCCCTCCACTTT.

The rearrangement links TRBV24-1 to TRBJ1-5; 7 positions agree with TRBD1. The CDR3 has 16 amino acids. Trimming at V came to 3 bases and at J to 2 bases, leaving 6 bases not matched to a gene. Germline V gives CDR1 KGHDR, CDR2 SFDVKD. CDR3: CATSDVDREGNQPQHF. The DNA of the CDR3 is TGTGCCACCAGTGATGTCGACAGGGAGGGCAATCAGCCCCAGCATTTT.

Only one count was recorded for this clone. The chain uses TRBV19 and TRBJ2-1; TRBD2 matches at 11 bases. Germline values: CDR1 LNHDA, CDR2 SQIVND (reference sequence). The V gene end was trimmed by 8 bases and the J gene end by 6 bases; junction bases not matched to a gene: 6. This CDR3 is 14 amino acids long. The CDR3 DNA reads TGTGCCAGTGTTAGCGGGGGGGCGGGCAATGAGCAGTTCTTC. This codes for CASVSGGAGNEQFF.

V usage is TRBV28 and J usage is TRBJ1-1; possible D gene TRBD1, 6 bases. Trimming left V 5 bases short and J 10 bases short, with 32 bases between. CDR3 length equals 18 residues. In germline, CDR1 is MDHEN, CDR2 SYDVKM. CDR3 DNA: TGTGCCAGCAGTATCATGTCGCAGTTGGTAGGGGGGGCAGTCAGAGCTTTCTTT. This sequence encodes CASSIMSQLVGGAVRAFF. Full variable domain (missing parts from reference TRBV28 and TRBJ1-1): DVKVTQSSRYLVKRTGEKVFLECVQDMDHENMFWYRQDPGLGLRLIYFSYDVKMKEKGDIPEGYSVSREKKERFSLILESASTNQTSMYLCASSIMSQLVGGAVRAFFGQGTRLTVV.

The rearrangement uses TRBV21-1 and TRBJ2-7; the table's D call TRBD2 went unverified against the DNA. TRBV21-1 is tagged as a pseudogene. The CDR3 has 14 amino acids. DNA for the CDR3: TGTGCCAGCCAACCCCCGCCCGGTTCCTACGAGCAGTACTTC. Protein product: CASQPPPGSYEQYF.

The CDR3 spells CASSPVGLIETQYF. CDR3 bases: TGTGCCAGCTCACCAGTGGGACTGATAGAGACCCAGTACTTC. The chain carries TRBV18 and TRBJ2-5; D perhaps matches TRBD2 (6 bases). Between the trimmed V and J ends, which lost 2 bases and 4 bases, there was a span of 11 bases. Looked up from germline, CDR1 is KGHSH and CDR2 is LQKENI. There are 14 residues in the CDR3.

The sample holds one count of this clone. The junction departs from germline at one end; a sequencing error may be responsible. The chain uses TRBV7-7 and TRBJ2-5; TRBD1 agrees at 7 bases. This CDR3 contains 16 residues. Germline CDR1 SSHAT, CDR2 FNYEAQ (reference sequence). The CDR3 reads CASSPQGVGSWQTQYF. As DNA, the CDR3 is TGTGCTAGCAGCCCCCAGGGGGTCGGCTCTTGGCAGACCCAGTACTTC. Full variable domain (outside the CDR3, taken from reference TRBV7-7 and TRBJ2-5): GAGVSQSPRYKVTKRGQDVTLRCDPISSHATLYWYQQALGQGPEFLTYFNYEAQPDKSGLPSDRFSAERPEGSISTLTIQRTEQRDSAMYRCASSPQGVGSWQTQYFGPGTRLLVL.

With respect to this clone: At one end, the junction sequence differs from germline, possibly due to a read error. V usage is TRBV7-7 and J usage is TRBJ2-1; 10 bases line up with TRBD2. Looked up from germline, CDR1 is SSHAT and CDR2 is FNYEAQ (reference sequence). This CDR3 has 15 residues. The CDR3 region has the DNA TGTGCTAGCAGCTTCAGGACTAGCGGTATGGATGAGCAGTTCTTC. This sequence encodes CASSFRTSGMDEQFF.

V is TRBV28 and J is TRBJ1-1, with TRBD1 as a possible D gene (5 bases). Trimming removed 7 bases at V and 11 bases at J, with 17 bases between. CDR3 length: 12 residues. CDR1 and CDR2 from the germline V gene are MDHEN and SYDVKM. CDR3 DNA sequence: TGTGCCAGCAACAATCAGGGCCTCGGGGCTTTCTTT. It encodes CASNNQGLGAFF.

Of note for this clone: The same CDR3 is also encoded by other DNA sequences in this sample. V usage is TRBV10-3 and J usage is TRBJ2-1; the D gene is possibly TRBD1 (6 bases). Trimming removed 0 bases at V and 0 bases at J, with 6 bases between. The CDR3 totals 15 residues. The germline gives CDR1 ENHRY, CDR2 SYGVKD. CDR3 sequence: CAISESGGSYNEQFF. The CDR3 region has the DNA TGTGCCATCAGTGAGTCAGGGGGCTCCTACAATGAGCAGTTCTTC.

This clone has only one observation. The CDR3 is CASSSGTGRNTIYF. The CDR3 DNA reads as TGTGCCAGCAGCTCGGGGACAGGGCGAAACACCATATATTTT. The chain employs TRBV11-3 and TRBJ1-3; 9 bases align to TRBD1. J was trimmed by 5 bases and V by 4 bases; bases with no gene match: 3. This CDR3 has 14 amino acids. The V gene's germline CDR1 is SGHNT and CDR2 YENEEA. Full variable domain (missing parts from reference TRBV11-3 and TRBJ1-3): EAGVVQSPRYKIIEKKQPVAFWCNPISGHNTLYWYLQNLGQGPELLIRYENEEAVDDSQLPKDRFSAERLKGVDSTLKIQPAELGDSAVYLCASSSGTGRNTIYFGEGSWLTVV.